The TCR beta chain described here comes from a study of T cells in tumors after PD-1 blockade. About this clone: Germline is not matched at one junction end, which may reflect a read error.

Profiled with immunoSEQ multiplex PCR; TCRdb holds only in-frame clones, not every one. The sample lists 20,000 to 25,000 clones; roughly 78% were seen once. CDR1 and CDR2 (germline): MNHNS, SASEGT. CDR3 length: 13 amino acids. V is TRBV6-1 and J is TRBJ1-1, with 7 positions matching TRBD1. Sequenced here: PBMCs, sampled before anti-PD-1 treatment. The receptor was isolated from a human donor with basal cell carcinoma. CDR3 bases: TGTGCCAGCGGTGAACAGGGGAAATTTGAAGCTTTCTTT. The encoded protein is CASGEQGKFEAFF.